This entry lists 6 T cell receptor beta chains sequenced from one sample in a study of T cell responses to AZD1222 COVID-19 vaccine. TCRdb keeps only in-frame clones here, not all; method: immunoSEQ multiplex PCR. This sample carries about 99,000 clones, roughly 88% of them seen once, and the ten largest clones take around 9.4%. The input for sequencing was peripheral blood, taken on day 0 of AZD1222 vaccination. The receptors were sampled from an adult in good health.

This clone turned up a few times. The V gene is TRBV6-1, the J gene TRBJ2-5, with a weak D call TRBD1 (6 bases). The CDR3 runs to 15 residues. In germline, CDR1 is MNHNS, CDR2 SASEGT. With 2 bases removed from V and 1 base from J, the gap between germline ends came to 11 bases. CDR3 sequence (DNA): TGTGCCAGCAGTGAAACTGCAGGGGCCCAAGAGACCCAGTACTTC. Its translation: CASSETAGAQETQYF.

V and J are TRBV18 and TRBJ2-2; D gene ambiguous. Germline values: CDR1 KGHSH, CDR2 LQKENI. CDR3 size: 14 residues. V was trimmed by 2 bases and J by 3 bases, leaving 7 bases between them. The CDR3: CASSPALDTGELFF. The CDR3 DNA follows: TGTGCCAGCTCACCAGCCCTCGACACCGGGGAGCTGTTTTTT.

The V gene is TRBV28, the J gene TRBJ1-1; D gene ambiguous. Germline CDR1 and CDR2: MDHEN and SYDVKM. This CDR3 has 14 amino acids. V lost 5 bases and J 6 bases, leaving 16 bases between the germline ends. CDR3 protein: CASSTRQERAEAFF. CDR3 DNA: TGTGCCAGCAGTACGAGACAAGAGCGCGCTGAAGCTTTCTTT.

J is TRBJ1-2 and V is TRBV10-3; no reliable D call. V was trimmed by 4 bases and J by 7 bases, leaving 13 bases between them. This CDR3 comprises 13 residues. CDR1 is ENHRY, CDR2 SYGVKD, per germline. CDR3 loop: CAISVEGQRGYTF. CDR3 nucleotides: TGTGCCATCAGTGTGGAAGGGCAACGTGGCTACACCTTC.

This clone has only a few counts. The J gene is TRBJ1-6, the V gene TRBV7-2; 10 nucleotides match TRBD1. The trim removed 5 bases at V and 9 bases at J, leaving 4 bases unmatched. CDR3 length: 14 residues. The germline gives CDR1 SGHTA, CDR2 FQGNSA. CDR3 amino acids: CASSPRTGGSPLHF. In DNA form, the CDR3 reads TGTGCCAGCAGCCCGCGGACAGGGGGTTCACCCCTCCACTTT.

The rearrangement links TRBV7-2 to TRBJ2-1, with D possibly TRBD2 on 7 matching bases. The CDR3 extends over 17 amino acids. From germline, CDR1 is SGHTA and CDR2 FQGNSA. V dropped 4 bases and J dropped 2 bases, with 18 bases sitting between them. In DNA form, the CDR3 reads TGTGCCAGCAGCTCCCAGGAGGGGGGGGGAGCCTACAATGAGCAGTTCTTC. It is translated as CASSSQEGGGAYNEQFF.